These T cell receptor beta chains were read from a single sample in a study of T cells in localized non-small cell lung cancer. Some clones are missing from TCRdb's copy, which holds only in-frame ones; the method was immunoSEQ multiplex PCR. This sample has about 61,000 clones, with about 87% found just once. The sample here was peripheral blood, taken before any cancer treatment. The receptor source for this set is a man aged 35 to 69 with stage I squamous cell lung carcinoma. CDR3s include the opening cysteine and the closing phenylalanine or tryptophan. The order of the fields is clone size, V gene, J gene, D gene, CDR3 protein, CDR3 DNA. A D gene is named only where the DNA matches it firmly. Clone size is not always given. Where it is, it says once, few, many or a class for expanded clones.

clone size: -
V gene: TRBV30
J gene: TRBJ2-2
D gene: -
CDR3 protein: CAWSVGAGAGELFF
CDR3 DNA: TGTGCCTGGAGTGTTGGGGCCGGGGCCGGGGAGCTGTTTTTT

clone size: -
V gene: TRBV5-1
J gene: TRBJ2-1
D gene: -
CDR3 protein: CASSLPSASYNEQFF
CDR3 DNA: TGCGCCAGCAGCCTACCTAGCGCCTCCTACAATGAGCAGTTCTTC

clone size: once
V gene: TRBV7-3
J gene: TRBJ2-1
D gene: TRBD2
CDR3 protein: CASSFDGLAASYNEQFF
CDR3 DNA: TGTGCCAGCAGCTTCGACGGGCTAGCGGCCTCCTACAATGAGCAGTTCTTC

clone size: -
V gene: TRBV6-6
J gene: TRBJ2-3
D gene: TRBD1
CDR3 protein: CASSYRGTGDTQYF
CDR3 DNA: TGTGCCAGCAGTTACAGGGGGACAGGGGATACGCAGTATTTT

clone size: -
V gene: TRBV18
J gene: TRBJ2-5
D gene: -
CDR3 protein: CASSPRLSQETQYF
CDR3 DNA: TGTGCCAGCTCACCAAGGCTGTCCCAAGAGACCCAGTACTTC

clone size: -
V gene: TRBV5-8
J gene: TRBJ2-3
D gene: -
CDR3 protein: CASRLGQEGDTQYF
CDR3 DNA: TGTGCCAGCAGACTTGGACAGGAGGGAGATACGCAGTATTTT

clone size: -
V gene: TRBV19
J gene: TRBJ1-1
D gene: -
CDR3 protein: CASSATGSTEAFF
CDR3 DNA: TGTGCCAGTAGTGCCACAGGGAGCACTGAAGCTTTCTTT

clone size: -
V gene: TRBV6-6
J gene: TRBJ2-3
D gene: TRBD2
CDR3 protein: CASSYGLTGRGDTQYF
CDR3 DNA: TGTGCCAGCAGTTACGGTCTAACGGGGAGGGGAGATACGCAGTATTTT

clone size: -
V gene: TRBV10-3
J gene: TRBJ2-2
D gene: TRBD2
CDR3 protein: CAISELLAGGTGELFF
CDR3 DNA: TGTGCCATCAGTGAGTTACTAGCGGGCGGAACCGGGGAGCTGTTTTTT

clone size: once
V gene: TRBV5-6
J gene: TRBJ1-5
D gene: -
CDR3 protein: CASSLQGLEPQHF
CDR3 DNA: TGTGCCAGCAGCTTGCAGGGGTTAGAGCCCCAGCATTTT

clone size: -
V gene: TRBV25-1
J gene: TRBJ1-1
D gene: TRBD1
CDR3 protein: CASSRTGGEYTEAFF
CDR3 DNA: TGTGCCAGCAGTCGGACAGGGGGCGAATACACTGAAGCTTTCTTT

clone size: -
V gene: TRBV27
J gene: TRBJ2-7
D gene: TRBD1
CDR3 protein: CASSLGQGAVYEQYF
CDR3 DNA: TGTGCCAGCAGTTTGGGACAGGGGGCTGTCTACGAGCAGTACTTC

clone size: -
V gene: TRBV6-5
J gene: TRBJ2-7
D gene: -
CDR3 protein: CASIPTATYSYEQYF
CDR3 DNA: TGTGCCAGCATTCCTACGGCTACATACTCCTACGAGCAGTACTTC

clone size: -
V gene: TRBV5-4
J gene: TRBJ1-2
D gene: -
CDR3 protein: CASSLDGPGYTF
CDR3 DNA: TGTGCCAGCAGCTTGGACGGCCCTGGCTACACCTTC

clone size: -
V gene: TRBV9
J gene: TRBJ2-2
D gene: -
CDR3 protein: CASSLDGYTGELFF
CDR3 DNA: TGTGCCAGCAGCCTCGACGGTTACACCGGGGAGCTGTTTTTT

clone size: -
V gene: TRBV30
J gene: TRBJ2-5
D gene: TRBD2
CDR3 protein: CAWSWGGDVAETQYF
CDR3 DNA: TGTGCCTGGAGTTGGGGGGGAGATGTGGCAGAGACCCAGTACTTC

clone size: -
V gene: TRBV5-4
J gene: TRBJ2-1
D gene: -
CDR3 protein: CASSLFKGGDYSYNEQFF
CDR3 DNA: TGTGCCAGCAGCTTGTTTAAGGGGGGGGACTACAGCTACAATGAGCAGTTCTTC

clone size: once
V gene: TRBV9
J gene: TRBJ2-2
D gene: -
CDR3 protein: CASSVEFTGELFF
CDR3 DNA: TGTGCCAGCAGCGTAGAGTTCACCGGGGAGCTGTTTTTT

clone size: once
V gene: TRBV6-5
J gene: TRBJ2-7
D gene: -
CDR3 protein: CASSPPVGEQYF
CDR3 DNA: TGTGCCAGCAGTCCCCCCGTAGGAGAGCAGTACTTC

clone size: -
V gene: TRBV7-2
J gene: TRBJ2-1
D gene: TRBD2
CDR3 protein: CASSLWSGRAPEQFF
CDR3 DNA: TGTGCCAGCAGCTTATGGAGCGGGAGGGCCCCTGAGCAGTTCTTC

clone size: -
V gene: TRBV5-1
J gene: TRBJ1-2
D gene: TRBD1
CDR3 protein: CASSLGTGHYGYTF
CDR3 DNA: TGCGCCAGCAGCTTGGGGACAGGGCACTATGGCTACACCTTC

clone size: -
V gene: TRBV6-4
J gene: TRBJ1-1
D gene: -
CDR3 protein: CASRKEISVPEAFF
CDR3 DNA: TGTGCCAGCAGAAAGGAGATATCAGTCCCTGAAGCTTTCTTT

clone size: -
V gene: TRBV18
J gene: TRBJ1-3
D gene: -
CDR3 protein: CASSPRGGGRGNTIYF
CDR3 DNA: TGTGCCAGCTCACCCCGGGGAGGTGGTCGCGGAAACACCATATATTTT

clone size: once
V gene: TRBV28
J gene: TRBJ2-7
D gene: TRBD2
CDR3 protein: CATRLAGSYEQYF
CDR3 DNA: TGTGCCACCCGACTAGCGGGCTCCTACGAGCAGTACTTC

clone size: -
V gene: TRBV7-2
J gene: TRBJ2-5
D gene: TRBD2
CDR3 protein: CASRVTSGRETQYF
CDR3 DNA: TGTGCCAGCAGAGTGACTAGCGGGAGAGAGACCCAGTACTTC

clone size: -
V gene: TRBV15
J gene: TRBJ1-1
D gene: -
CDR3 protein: CATSRERLTMGTEAFF
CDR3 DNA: TGTGCCACCAGCAGAGAACGGTTAACGATGGGGACTGAAGCTTTCTTT

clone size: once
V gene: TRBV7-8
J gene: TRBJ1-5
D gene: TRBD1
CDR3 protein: CASSVNRGSNQPQHF
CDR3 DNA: TGTGCCAGCAGCGTAAACAGGGGAAGCAATCAGCCCCAGCATTTT

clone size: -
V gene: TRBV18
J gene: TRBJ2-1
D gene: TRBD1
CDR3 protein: CASSLRGQGKNEQFF
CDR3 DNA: TGTGCCAGCTCACTCCGGGGACAGGGTAAGAATGAGCAGTTCTTC

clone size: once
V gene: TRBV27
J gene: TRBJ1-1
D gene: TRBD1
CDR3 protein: CASSRPGTGDLMNTEAFF
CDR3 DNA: TGTGCCAGCAGCCGACCTGGGACAGGGGACCTCATGAACACTGAAGCTTTCTTT

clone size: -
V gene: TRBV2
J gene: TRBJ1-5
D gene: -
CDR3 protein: CASSGVGSQHF
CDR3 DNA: TGTGCCAGCAGTGGGGTCGGGTCTCAGCATTTT

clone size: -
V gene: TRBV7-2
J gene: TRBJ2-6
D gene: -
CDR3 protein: CASSLDVSGANVLTF
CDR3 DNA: TGTGCCAGCAGCTTAGACGTCTCTGGGGCCAACGTCCTGACTTTC

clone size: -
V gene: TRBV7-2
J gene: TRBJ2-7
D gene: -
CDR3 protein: CASSLEGVDYEQYF
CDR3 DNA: TGTGCCAGCAGCTTAGAAGGGGTTGACTACGAGCAGTACTTC

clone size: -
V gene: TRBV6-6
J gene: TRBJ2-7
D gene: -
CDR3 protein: CASSLSSPGYEQYF
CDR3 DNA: TGTGCCAGCAGTCTGTCGTCACCCGGGTACGAGCAGTACTTC

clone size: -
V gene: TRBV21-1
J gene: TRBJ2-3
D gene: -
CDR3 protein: CASSKPKKQGATDTQYF
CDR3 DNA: TGTGCCAGCAGCAAACCTAAGAAACAGGGGGCCACAGATACGCAGTATTTT

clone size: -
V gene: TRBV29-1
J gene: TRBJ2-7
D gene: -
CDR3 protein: CSVDLGTDEEQYF
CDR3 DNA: TGCAGCGTTGACCTGGGAACCGACGAAGAGCAGTACTTC

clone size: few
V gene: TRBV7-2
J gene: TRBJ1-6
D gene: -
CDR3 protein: CASSRESGIGSPLHF
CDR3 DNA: TGTGCCAGCAGCCGCGAGTCGGGTATTGGTTCACCCCTCCACTTT

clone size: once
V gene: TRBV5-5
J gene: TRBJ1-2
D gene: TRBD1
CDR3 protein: CASSPGQGANYGYTF
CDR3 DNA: TGTGCCAGCAGCCCAGGACAGGGGGCTAACTATGGCTACACCTTC

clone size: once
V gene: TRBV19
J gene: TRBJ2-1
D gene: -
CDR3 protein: CASSIAGPSYNEQFF
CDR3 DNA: TGTGCCAGTAGTATAGCGGGGCCCTCCTACAATGAGCAGTTCTTC

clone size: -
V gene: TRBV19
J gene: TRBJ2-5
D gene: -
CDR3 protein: CASSTRDSLGETQYF
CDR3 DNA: TGTGCCAGTAGTACAAGGGACTCCCTGGGCGAGACCCAGTACTTC

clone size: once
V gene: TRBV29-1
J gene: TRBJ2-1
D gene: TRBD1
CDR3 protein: CSVQGASYNEQFF
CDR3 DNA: TGCAGCGTGCAGGGGGCCTCCTACAATGAGCAGTTCTTC

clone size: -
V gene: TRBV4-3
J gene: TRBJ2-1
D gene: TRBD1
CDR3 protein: CASSQGPGQGRNEQFF
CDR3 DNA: TGCGCCAGCAGCCAAGGGCCGGGACAGGGGAGGAATGAGCAGTTCTTC

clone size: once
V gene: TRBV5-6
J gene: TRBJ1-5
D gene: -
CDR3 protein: CASREQGNANQPQHF
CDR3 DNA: TGTGCCAGCAGAGAACAGGGAAACGCTAATCAGCCCCAGCATTTT

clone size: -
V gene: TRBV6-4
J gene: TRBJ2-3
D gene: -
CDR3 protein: CASSDSVGVSSDTQYF
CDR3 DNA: TGTGCCAGCAGTGACTCGGTGGGGGTCTCATCAGATACGCAGTATTTT

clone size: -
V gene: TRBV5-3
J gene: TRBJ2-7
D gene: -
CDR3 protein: CARSLAYIDEQYF
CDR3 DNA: TGTGCCAGAAGCTTGGCCTACATCGACGAGCAGTACTTC

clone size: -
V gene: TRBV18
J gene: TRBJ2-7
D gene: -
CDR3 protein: CASSRSIQGVLHEQYF
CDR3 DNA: TGTGCCAGCTCACGGTCCATACAGGGTGTATTGCACGAGCAGTACTTC

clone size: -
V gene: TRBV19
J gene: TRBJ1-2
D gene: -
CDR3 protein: CASHSSGTQYGYTF
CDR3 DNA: TGTGCCAGTCATTCCTCCGGGACACAGTATGGCTACACCTTC

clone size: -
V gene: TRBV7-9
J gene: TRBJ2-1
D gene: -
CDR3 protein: CASSLEAEEQFF
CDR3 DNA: TGTGCCAGCAGCTTAGAGGCAGAAGAGCAGTTCTTC

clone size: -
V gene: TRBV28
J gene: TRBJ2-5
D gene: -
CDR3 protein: CASARDTQETQYF
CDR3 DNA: TGTGCCAGCGCCCGGGATACACAAGAGACCCAGTACTTC

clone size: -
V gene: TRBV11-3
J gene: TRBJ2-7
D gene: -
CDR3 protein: CASSFSGSVQYF
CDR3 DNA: TGTGCCAGCAGCTTCTCGGGGTCAGTGCAGTACTTC

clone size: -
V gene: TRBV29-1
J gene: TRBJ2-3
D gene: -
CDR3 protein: CSVSGDTQYF
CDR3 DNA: TGCAGCGTTTCGGGTGATACGCAGTATTTT

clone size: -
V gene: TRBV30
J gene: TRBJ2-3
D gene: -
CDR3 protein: CAWDLQGYSEDTQYF
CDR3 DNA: TGTGCCTGGGACCTCCAGGGATATAGTGAAGATACGCAGTATTTT

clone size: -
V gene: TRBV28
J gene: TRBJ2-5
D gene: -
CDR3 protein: CASSMLQVAQETQYF
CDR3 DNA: TGTGCCAGCAGCATGTTACAGGTCGCCCAAGAGACCCAGTACTTC

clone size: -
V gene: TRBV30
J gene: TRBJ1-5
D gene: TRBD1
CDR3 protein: CAWSAHSQTRDRKKPQHF
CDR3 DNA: TGTGCCTGGAGTGCCCACTCCCAGACCCGGGACAGGAAGAAGCCCCAGCATTTT

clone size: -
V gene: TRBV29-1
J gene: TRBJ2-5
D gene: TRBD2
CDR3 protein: CSVEVGVAGGLTETQYF
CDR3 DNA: TGCAGCGTTGAGGTGGGGGTAGCGGGAGGGTTGACGGAGACCCAGTACTTC

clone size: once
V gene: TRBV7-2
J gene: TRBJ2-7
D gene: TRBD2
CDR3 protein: CASSPPGLAGGPNEQYF
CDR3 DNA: TGTGCCAGCAGCCCCCCGGGACTAGCGGGAGGGCCAAACGAGCAGTACTTC

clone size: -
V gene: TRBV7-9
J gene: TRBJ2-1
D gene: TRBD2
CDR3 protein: CASSLFSSGDFNEQFF
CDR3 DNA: TGTGCCAGCAGCTTATTTTCTAGCGGGGATTTTAATGAGCAGTTCTTC

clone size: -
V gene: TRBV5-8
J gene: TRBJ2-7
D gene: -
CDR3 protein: CASSLAEAGAREQYF
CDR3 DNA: TGTGCCAGCAGCTTGGCCGAGGCAGGGGCGAGGGAGCAGTACTTC

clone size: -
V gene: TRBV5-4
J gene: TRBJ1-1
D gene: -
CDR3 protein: CASSLAGTNTEAFF
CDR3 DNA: TGTGCCAGCAGCTTGGCGGGGACGAACACTGAAGCTTTCTTT